The following is a T cell receptor (beta chain) sequence with its context. Profiling relied on immunoSEQ multiplex PCR, and the TCRdb table lists in-frame clones only, not all of them. This sample has approximately 170,000 clones, with 88% found just once. This sample was included in a study of blood T cell repertoires in COVID-19. The wider study: Donors in the United States, Italy and Spain gave samples during acute or convalescent COVID-19. T cells, B-cell-depleted T cells, or PBMCs supplied cDNA or gDNA.

This receptor was obtained from a man aged 25 to 40 with acute or convalescent COVID-19. Sequencing was carried out using peripheral blood.

The CDR3 protein is CASSSLLRGHGNTIYF. In DNA form, the CDR3 reads TGTGCCAGCAGTTCCCTACTCAGGGGGCACGGAAACACCATATATTTT. The J gene is TRBJ1-3, the V gene TRBV27, with TRBD1 matching over 8 bases. Germline CDR1 is MNHEY and CDR2 is SMNVEV (reference sequence). This CDR3 comprises 16 residues. V shed 4 bases, J shed 4 bases, and the junction held 9 bases outside the gene matches.